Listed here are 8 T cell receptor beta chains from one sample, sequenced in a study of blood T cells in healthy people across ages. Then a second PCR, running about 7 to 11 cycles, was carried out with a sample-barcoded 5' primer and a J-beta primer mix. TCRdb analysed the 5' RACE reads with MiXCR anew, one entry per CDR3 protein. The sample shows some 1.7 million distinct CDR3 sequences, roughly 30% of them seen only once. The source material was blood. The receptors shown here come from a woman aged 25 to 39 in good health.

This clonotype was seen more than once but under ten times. The CDR3 here is CASTPRGSGTDTQYF. CDR3 nucleotide sequence: TGCGCCAGCACCCCGAGGGGCAGCGGCACAGATACGCAGTATTTT. The chain is built from TRBV5-1 and TRBJ2-3; D might be TRBD1 or TRBD2, each matching 5 bases. The germline V gene encodes CDR1 SGHRS and CDR2 YFSETQ. V shed 6 bases and J shed 1 base, with 15 bases lying between them. This CDR3 spans 15 amino acids.

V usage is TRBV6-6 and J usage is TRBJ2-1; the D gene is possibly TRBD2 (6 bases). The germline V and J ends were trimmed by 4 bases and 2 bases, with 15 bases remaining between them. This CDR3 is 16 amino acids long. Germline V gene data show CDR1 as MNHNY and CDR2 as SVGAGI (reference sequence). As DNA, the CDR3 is TGTGCCAGCAGTTTCACAACGGGACTTACCTACAATGAGCAGTTCTTC. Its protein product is CASSFTTGLTYNEQFF.

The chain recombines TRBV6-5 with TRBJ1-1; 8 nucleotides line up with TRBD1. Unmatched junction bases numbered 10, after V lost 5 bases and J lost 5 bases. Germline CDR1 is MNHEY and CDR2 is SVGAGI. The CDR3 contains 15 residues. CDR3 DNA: TGTGCCAGCAGTCCTACCGGACAGGGTAGAACTGAAGCTTTCTTT. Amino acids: CASSPTGQGRTEAFF.

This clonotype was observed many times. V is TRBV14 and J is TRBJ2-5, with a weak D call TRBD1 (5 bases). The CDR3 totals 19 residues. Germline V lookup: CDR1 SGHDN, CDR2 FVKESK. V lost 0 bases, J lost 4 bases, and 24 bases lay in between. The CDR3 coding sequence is TGTGCCAGCAGCCAAGATGAGACAGATCCCCTTACCTCGGGAGAGACCCAGTACTTC. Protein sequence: CASSQDETDPLTSGETQYF.

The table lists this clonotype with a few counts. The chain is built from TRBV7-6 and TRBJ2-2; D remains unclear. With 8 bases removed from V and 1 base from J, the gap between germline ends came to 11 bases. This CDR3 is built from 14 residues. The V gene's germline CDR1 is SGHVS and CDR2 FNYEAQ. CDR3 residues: CASGSLENTGELFF. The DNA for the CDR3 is TGTGCCAGCGGCTCCCTTGAGAACACCGGGGAGCTGTTTTTT.

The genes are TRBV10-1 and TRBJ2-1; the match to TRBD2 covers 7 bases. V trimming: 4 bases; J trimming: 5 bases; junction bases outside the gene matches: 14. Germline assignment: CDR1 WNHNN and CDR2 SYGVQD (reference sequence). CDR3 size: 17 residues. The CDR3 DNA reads TGCGCCAGCAGTGCTGAGCGGGGAACCTATTACGACAATGAGCAGTTCTTC. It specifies CASSAERGTYYDNEQFF.

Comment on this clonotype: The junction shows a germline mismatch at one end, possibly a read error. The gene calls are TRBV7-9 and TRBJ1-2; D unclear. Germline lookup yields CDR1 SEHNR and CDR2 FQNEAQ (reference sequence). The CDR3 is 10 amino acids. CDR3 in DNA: TGTGTCAGCGCAGAGGAAGGCTACACCTTC. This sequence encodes CVSAEEGYTF.

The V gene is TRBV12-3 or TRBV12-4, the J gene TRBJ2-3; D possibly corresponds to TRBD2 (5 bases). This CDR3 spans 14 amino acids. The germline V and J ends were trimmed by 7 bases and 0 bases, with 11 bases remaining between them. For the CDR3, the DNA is TGTGCCAGCACCTTGGACTTGAGCACAGATACGCAGTATTTT. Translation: CASTLDLSTDTQYF.